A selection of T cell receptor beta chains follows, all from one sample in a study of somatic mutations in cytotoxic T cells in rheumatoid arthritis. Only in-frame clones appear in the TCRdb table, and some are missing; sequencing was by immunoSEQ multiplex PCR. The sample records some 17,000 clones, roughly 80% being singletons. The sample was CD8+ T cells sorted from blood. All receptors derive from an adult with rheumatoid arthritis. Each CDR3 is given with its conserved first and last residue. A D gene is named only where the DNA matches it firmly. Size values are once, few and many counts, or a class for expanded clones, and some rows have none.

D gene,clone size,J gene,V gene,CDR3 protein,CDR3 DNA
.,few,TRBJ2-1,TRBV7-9,CASSQILGPNNEQFF,TGTGCCAGCAGCCAAATCCTAGGACCGAACAATGAGCAGTTCTTC
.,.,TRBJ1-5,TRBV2,CASSEGWNQPQHF,TGTGCCAGCAGTGAAGGGTGGAATCAGCCCCAGCATTTT
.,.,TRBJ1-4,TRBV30,CAWSQGQTNEKLFF,TGTGCCTGGAGCCAAGGACAGACTAATGAAAAACTGTTTTTT
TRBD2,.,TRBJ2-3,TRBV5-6,CASSLVPAGGPTDTQYF,TGTGCCAGCAGCTTGGTGCCAGCGGGGGGCCCCACAGATACGCAGTATTTT
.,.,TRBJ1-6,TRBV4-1,CASSQSIGENSPLHF,TGCGCCAGCAGCCAATCGATAGGAGAAAATTCACCCCTCCACTTT
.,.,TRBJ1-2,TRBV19,CASSMRGTYGYTF,TGTGCCAGTAGTATGCGGGGTACCTATGGCTACACCTTC
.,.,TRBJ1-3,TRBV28,CASSGPISGNTIYF,TGTGCCAGCAGTGGACCGATCTCTGGAAACACCATATATTTT
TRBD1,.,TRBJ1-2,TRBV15,CATSTEDREKRFDGYTF,TGTGCCACCAGCACCGAGGACAGGGAGAAGAGGTTTGATGGCTACACCTTC
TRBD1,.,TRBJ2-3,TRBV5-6,CASSFTGGGDERF,TGTGCCAGCAGCTTTACAGGGGGCGGTGATGAACGTTTT
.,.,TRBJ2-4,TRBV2,CASSQYRGKNIQYF,TGTGCCAGCAGTCAATATCGGGGGAAAAACATTCAGTACTTC
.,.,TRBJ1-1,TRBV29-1,CSVRGGRDTEAFF,TGCAGCGTGAGGGGCGGACGGGACACTGAAGCTTTCTTT
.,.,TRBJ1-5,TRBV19,CASRFYVSSNQPQHF,TGTGCCAGTAGATTCTACGTGAGCAGCAATCAGCCCCAGCATTTT
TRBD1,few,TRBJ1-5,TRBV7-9,CASSPGTGGKDQPQHF,TGTGCCAGCAGCCCAGGGACAGGGGGCAAGGATCAGCCCCAGCATTTT
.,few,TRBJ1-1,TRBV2,CASSGLDLNTEAFF,TGTGCCAGCAGTGGTTTGGACCTGAACACTGAAGCTTTCTTT
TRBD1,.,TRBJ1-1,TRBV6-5,CASGQDRVNTEAFF,TGTGCCAGCGGTCAGGACAGGGTGAACACTGAAGCTTTCTTT
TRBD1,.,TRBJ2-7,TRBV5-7,CASSSWTGYNEQYF,TGTGCCAGCAGCTCTTGGACAGGGTATAACGAGCAGTACTTC
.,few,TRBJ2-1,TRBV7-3,CASSSRTGRYNEQFF,TGTGCCAGCAGCTCGCGTACTGGGAGGTACAATGAGCAGTTCTTC
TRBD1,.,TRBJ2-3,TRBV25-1,CASSARTGVQEDTQYF,TGTGCCAGCAGTGCACGGACAGGGGTCCAGGAAGATACGCAGTATTTT
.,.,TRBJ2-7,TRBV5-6,CASSLPGGSYEQYF,TGTGCCAGCAGCTTACCAGGCGGCTCCTACGAGCAGTACTTC
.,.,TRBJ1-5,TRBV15,CATSRDRGLNQPQHF,TGTGCCACCAGCAGAGATCGAGGGCTGAATCAGCCCCAGCATTTT
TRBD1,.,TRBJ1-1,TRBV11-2,CASSLGPGGTEAFF,TGTGCCAGCAGCTTGGGACCAGGGGGCACTGAAGCTTTCTTT
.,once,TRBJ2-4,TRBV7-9,CASSSPGGLAKNIQYF,TGTGCCAGCAGCTCACCAGGGGGACTTGCCAAAAACATTCAGTACTTC
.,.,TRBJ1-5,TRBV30,CAWSAGTAEPQHF,TGTGCCTGGAGCGCCGGGACCGCGGAGCCCCAGCATTTT
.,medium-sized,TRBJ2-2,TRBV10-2,CASSESPSAHGELFF,TGCGCCAGCAGTGAGTCTCCTAGCGCCCACGGGGAGCTGTTTTTT
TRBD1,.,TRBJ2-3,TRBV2,CASLRGPMDTQYF,TGTGCCAGCTTGAGGGGGCCAATGGATACGCAGTATTTT
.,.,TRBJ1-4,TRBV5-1,CASRRDTATNEKLFF,TGCGCCAGCCGCCGGGACACAGCAACTAATGAAAAACTGTTTTTT
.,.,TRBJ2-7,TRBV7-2,CASSLGVGSNYEQYF,TGTGCCAGCAGCTTAGGGGTAGGGTCCAACTACGAGCAGTACTTC
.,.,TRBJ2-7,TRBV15,CATSRGVAAEQYF,TGTGCCACCAGCAGAGGGGTGGCAGCCGAGCAGTACTTC
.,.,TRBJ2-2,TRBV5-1,CASSKEGAGELFF,TGCGCCAGCAGCAAAGAGGGGGCCGGGGAGCTGTTTTTT
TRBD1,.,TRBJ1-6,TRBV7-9,CASSFPTGDNSPLHF,TGTGCCAGCAGCTTTCCTACAGGGGATAATTCACCCCTCCACTTT
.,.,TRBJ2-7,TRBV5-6,CASSRETGRPLRYEQYF,TGTGCCAGCAGCCGCGAGACGGGTCGGCCCCTGCGCTACGAGCAGTACTTC
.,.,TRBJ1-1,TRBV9,CASSVNYGSSNTEAFF,TGTGCCAGCAGCGTAAATTACGGGAGTTCGAACACTGAAGCTTTCTTT
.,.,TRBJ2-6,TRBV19,CASRGAGAGANVLTF,TGTGCCAGTAGGGGGGCAGGGGCTGGGGCCAACGTCCTGACTTTC
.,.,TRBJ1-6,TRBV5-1,CASGLSSYNSPLHF,TGCGCCAGCGGTCTAAGCTCCTATAATTCACCCCTCCACTTT
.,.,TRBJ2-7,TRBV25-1,CASSELVDKGEQYF,TGTGCCAGCAGTGAACTGGTGGATAAGGGCGAGCAGTACTTC
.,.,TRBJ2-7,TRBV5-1,CASTTLPGPYEQYF,TGCGCCAGCACCACCCTACCCGGCCCCTACGAGCAGTACTTC
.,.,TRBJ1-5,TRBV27,CASSLMNNQPQHF,TGTGCCAGCAGTTTAATGAACAATCAGCCCCAGCATTTT
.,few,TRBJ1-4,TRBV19,CASSIGFRELFF,TGTGCCAGTAGTATAGGTTTCAGGGAACTGTTTTTT
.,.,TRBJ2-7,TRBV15,CATSSPRDFSYEQYF,TGTGCCACCAGCAGCCCCAGGGACTTCTCCTACGAGCAGTACTTC
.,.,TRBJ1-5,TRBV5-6,CASSQGIIRPQHF,TGTGCCAGCAGCCAAGGGATCATTCGGCCCCAGCATTTT
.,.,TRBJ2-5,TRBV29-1,CSVSEQETQYF,TGCAGCGTCTCGGAACAAGAGACCCAGTACTTC
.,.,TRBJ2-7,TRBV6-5,CASSYKQTLYSYEQYF,TGTGCCAGCAGTTACAAACAGACCTTGTACTCCTACGAGCAGTACTTC
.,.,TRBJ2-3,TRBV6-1,CASSAWGETDTQYF,TGTGCCAGCAGTGCATGGGGGGAGACAGATACGCAGTATTTT
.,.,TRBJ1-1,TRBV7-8,CASGLGTEAFF,TGTGCCAGCGGCTTAGGCACTGAAGCTTTCTTT
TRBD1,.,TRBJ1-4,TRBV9,CASSAQPGTGTEKLFF,TGTGCCAGCAGCGCTCAACCCGGGACAGGGACCGAAAAACTGTTTTTT
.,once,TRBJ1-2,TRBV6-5,CASRPQEFYGYTF,TGTGCCAGCAGACCTCAGGAATTCTATGGCTACACCTTC
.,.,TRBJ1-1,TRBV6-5,CASRVGLLDTEAFF,TGTGCCAGCAGGGTGGGTCTTTTGGACACTGAAGCTTTCTTT
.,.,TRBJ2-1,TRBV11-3,CASSSRDSLNEQFF,TGTGCCAGCAGCTCACGGGACTCCCTCAATGAGCAGTTCTTC
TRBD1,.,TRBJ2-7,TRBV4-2,CASSLDRGPYEQYF,TGTGCCAGCAGCCTAGACAGGGGACCCTACGAGCAGTACTTC
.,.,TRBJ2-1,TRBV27,CASSLARDNEQFF,TGTGCCAGCAGTTTAGCCAGAGACAATGAGCAGTTCTTC
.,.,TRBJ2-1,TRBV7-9,CASSLVLYNEQFF,TGTGCCAGCAGCTTAGTTCTCTACAATGAGCAGTTCTTC